Included here is one T cell receptor beta chain sequence, with context. This clonotype was detected a few times. There is no known antigen for this receptor. Base qualities are missing; no much larger clone stands one base away. The study was a case-control design nested within a healthcare worker cohort in London, UK, with weekly nasopharyngeal swab PCR tests and blood sampling. Healthcare workers were enrolled in the week of the UK lockdown, from 23 to 31 March 2020, and were followed every week for up to about 16 weeks. Library creation used 5' RACE. The run used a NextSeq 500. The TCR library protocol attached unique molecular identifiers to individual cDNA molecules to correct for sequencing error and PCR bias. Sequencing covered both TCR alpha and beta chains, and within each sample the abundances of alpha and beta sequences were tightly co-correlated. Per the original workflow: V gene, J gene and CDR3 annotation of TCR sequences was performed with Decombinator V4. TCRs were defined as expanded if a significant change between any two time points was detected under a Poisson model with p below 0.0001. Abundances of TCRs were expressed as counts per million after normalisation to the total number of TCRs sequenced in each sample. MAIT TCRs were defined by TRAV1-2 paired with TRAJ12, TRAJ20 or TRAJ33, and iNKT TCRs by TRAV10 paired with TRAJ18. VDJdb, accessed 1 November 2021, was searched for CMV, EBV and SARS-CoV-2 annotated TCRs, with TCRs annotated for multiple antigens excluded. Using fastp trimming at Q25 and MiXCR clonotype assembly, TCRdb reanalyzed the public sequencing data and kept in-frame beta chains. Records with the same CDR3 protein are collapsed into one entry carrying the most frequent genes and DNA. TCRdb's processing, not the authors', yielded these V and J calls. The sample table contains tens of thousands of distinct CDR3 sequences; only one count was recorded for around 10% of them. In total, the top ten clones hold under 7% of the sample.

Trimming removed 5 bases from V and 2 bases from J, leaving 20 bases between the germline ends. From its cysteine to its phenylalanine, the CDR3 spans 17 amino acids. Kept here is only the CDR3 DNA, which spans 51 bases and is read in frame from base 1. The germline V gene specifies SGHTA as CDR1 and FQGNSA as CDR2. This sample is drawn from a study of early T cells in non-severe SARS-CoV-2 infection (dated by TCRdb to about 2021). The study in broad terms: TCR sequencing used bulk RNA from unsorted whole blood, so alpha and beta chains could not be paired. Results and caveats for the whole study, not just this receptor: VDJdb matching was skewed toward anti-spike CD8 responses, so virus-specific expansions were likely underestimated and private and CD4 specificities were missed.

Recombination connected TRBV7-2 to TRBJ2-3; the D gene cannot be resolved reliably. This receptor was obtained from an adult who was a healthcare worker with PCR-confirmed SARS-CoV-2 infection or an uninfected control (not recorded which). This material consisted of whole blood, taken at baseline. The nucleotide sequence reads as follows: TGTGCCAGCAGCAGGAGCGTAGAAGAAATCCTCACAGATACGCAGTATTTT. Its product reads: CASSRSVEEILTDTQYF.